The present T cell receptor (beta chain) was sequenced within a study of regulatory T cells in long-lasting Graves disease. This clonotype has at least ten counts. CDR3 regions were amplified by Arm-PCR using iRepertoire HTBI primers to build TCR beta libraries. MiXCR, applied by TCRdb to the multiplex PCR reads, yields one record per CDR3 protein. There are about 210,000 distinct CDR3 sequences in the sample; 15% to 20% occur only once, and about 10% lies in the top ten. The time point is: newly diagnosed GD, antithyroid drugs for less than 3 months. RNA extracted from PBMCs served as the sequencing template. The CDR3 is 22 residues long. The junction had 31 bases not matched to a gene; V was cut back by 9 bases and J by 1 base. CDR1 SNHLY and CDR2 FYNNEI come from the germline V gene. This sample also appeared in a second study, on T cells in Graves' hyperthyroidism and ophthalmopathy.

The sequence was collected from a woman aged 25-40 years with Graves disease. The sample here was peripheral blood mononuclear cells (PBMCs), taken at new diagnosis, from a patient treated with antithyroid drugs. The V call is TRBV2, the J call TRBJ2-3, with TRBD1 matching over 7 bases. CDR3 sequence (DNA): TGTGCCAGTCCAACTCAACAGGGCGGAGAGGGGGCTGGATACCTACGCACAGATACGCAGTATTTT. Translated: CASPTQQGGEGAGYLRTDTQYF.